The entry that follows covers one T cell receptor beta chain sequence. These data come from a study of blood T cell repertoires in COVID-19. Study-level information: COVID-19 samples, acute and convalescent, were from the United States, Italy and Spain.

Authors' methods: Amplification with reference gene primers provided the estimates of nucleated cell counts. Assay used: immunoSEQ multiplex PCR; TCRdb lists only in-frame clones, some missing. V, J and clone size are taken as reported in that table, and D and trimming were inferred from the DNA itself. The profile covers approximately 230,000 clones, with roughly 88% appearing a single time and approximately 1.3% taken by the ten largest. Trimming cost V 0 bases and J 6 bases; bases outside gene matches: 11. Germline CDR1 is SGHNT and CDR2 is YYREEE (reference sequence). The CDR3 has 16 amino acids.

The J gene is TRBJ1-2, the V gene TRBV5-4; TRBD1 matches 7 bases. The sample consisted of peripheral blood. This receptor was obtained from an elderly man with acute or convalescent COVID-19. As DNA, the CDR3 is TGTGCCAGCAGCTTGGGTGGTACAGGGGTCCAAGATGGCTACACCTTC. This sequence encodes CASSLGGTGVQDGYTF.